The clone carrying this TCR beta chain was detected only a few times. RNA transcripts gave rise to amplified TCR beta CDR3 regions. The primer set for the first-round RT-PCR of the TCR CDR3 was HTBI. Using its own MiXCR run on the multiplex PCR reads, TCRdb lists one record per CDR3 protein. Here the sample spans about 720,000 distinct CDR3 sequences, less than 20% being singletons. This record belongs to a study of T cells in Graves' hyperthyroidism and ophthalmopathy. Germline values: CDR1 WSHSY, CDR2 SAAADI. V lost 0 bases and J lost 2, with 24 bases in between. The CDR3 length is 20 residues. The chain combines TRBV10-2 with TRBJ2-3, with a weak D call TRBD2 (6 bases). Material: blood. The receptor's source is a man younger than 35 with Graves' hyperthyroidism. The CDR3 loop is CASSESMRARKREVTDTQYF. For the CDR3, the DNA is TGCGCCAGCAGTGAGTCAATGAGGGCACGAAAAAGGGAGGTCACAGATACGCAGTATTTT.